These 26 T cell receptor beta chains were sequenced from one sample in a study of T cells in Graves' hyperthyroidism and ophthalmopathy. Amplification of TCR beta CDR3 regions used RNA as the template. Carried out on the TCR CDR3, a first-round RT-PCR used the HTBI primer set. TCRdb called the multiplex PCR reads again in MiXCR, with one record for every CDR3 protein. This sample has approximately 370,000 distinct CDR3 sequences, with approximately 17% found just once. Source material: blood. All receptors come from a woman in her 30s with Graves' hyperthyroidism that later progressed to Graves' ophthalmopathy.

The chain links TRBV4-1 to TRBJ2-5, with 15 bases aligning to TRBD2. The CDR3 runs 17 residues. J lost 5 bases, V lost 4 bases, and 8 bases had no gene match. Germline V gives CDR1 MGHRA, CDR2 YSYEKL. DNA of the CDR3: TGCGCCAGCAGCCCGCCTGGACTAGCGGGGGGGCTGGAGACCCAGTACTTC. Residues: CASSPPGLAGGLETQYF.

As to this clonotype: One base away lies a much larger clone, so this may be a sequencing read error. In DNA form, the CDR3 reads TGTGCCAGCAGGCCTCAGGGGACAGCCTTGGGGGGGACCAACGTCCTGACTTTC. Protein sequence: CASRPQGTALGGTNVLTF. This chain connects TRBV27 to TRBJ2-6, with D perhaps given as TRBD1 or TRBD2 (7 bases each). Germline CDR1 reads MNHEY; CDR2 reads SMNVEV (reference sequence). V was trimmed by 6 bases and J by 8 bases, leaving 26 bases between them. There are 18 residues in the CDR3.

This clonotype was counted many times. In nucleotides, the CDR3 is TGTGCCAGCAGTCCCGCACTAGCGGGGGTCCGGAATGAGCAGTTCTTC. This encodes CASSPALAGVRNEQFF. This rearrangement joins TRBV3-1 to TRBJ2-1; 11 positions agree with TRBD2. The CDR3 has 16 amino acids. With 6 bases clipped from V and 7 bases from J, the junction kept 11 bases outside the gene matches. In germline, CDR1 is LGHDT, CDR2 YNNKEL (reference sequence).

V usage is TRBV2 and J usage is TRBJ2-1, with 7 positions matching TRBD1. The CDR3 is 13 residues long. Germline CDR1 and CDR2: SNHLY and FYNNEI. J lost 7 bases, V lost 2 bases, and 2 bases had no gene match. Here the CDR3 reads CASSETGDNEQFF. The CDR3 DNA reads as TGTGCCAGCAGTGAAACAGGGGATAATGAGCAGTTCTTC.

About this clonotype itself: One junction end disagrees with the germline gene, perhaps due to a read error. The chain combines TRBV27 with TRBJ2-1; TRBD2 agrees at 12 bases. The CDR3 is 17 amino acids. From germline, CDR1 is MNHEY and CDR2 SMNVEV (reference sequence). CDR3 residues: CASSFYRTSGMYNGQFF. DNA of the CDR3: TGTGCCAGCAGTTTTTACCGGACTAGCGGGATGTACAATGGGCAGTTCTTC.

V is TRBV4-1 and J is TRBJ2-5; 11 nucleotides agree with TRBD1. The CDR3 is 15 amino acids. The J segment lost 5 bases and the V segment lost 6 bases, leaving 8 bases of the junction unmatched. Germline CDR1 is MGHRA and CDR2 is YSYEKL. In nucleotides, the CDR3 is TGCGCCAGCAGTTACCCGGGACAGGGGGTCGAGACCCAGTACTTC. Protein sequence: CASSYPGQGVETQYF.

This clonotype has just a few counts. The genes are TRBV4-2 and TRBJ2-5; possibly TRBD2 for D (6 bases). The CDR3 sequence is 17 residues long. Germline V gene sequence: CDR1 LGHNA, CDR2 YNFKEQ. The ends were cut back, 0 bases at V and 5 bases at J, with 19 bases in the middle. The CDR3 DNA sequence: TGTGCCAGCAGCCAAGATTCGGAGGGAGTCCCCGGCGAGACCCAGTACTTC. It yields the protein CASSQDSEGVPGETQYF.

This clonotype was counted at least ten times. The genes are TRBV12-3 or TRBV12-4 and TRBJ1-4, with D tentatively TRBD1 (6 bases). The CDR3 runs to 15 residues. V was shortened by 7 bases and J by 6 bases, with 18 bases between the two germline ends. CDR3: CASMRGAADYEKLFF. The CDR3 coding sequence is TGTGCCAGCATGCGGGGGGCAGCCGATTATGAAAAACTGTTTTTT.

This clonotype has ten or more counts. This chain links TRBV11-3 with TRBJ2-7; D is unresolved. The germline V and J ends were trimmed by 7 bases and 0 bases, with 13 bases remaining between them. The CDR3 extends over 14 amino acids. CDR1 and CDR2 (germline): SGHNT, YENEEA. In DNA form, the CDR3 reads TGTGCCAGCATACACATTCGAGACTCCTACGAGCAGTACTTC. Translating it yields CASIHIRDSYEQYF.

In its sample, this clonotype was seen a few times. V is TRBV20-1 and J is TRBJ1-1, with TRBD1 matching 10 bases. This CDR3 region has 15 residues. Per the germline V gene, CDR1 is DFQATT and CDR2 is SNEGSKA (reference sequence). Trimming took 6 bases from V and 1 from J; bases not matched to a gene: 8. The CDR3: CSAASRTGGNTEAFF. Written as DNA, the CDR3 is TGCAGTGCAGCCTCGAGGACAGGGGGGAACACTGAAGCTTTCTTT.

CDR3 nucleotide sequence: TGTGCCAGCACTTCTAGCGGCACAGATACGCAGTATTTT. As protein: CASTSSGTDTQYF. V is TRBV2 and J is TRBJ2-3, with a tentative D call TRBD2 (6 bases). CDR3 length equals 13 residues. CDR1 and CDR2 from the germline V gene are SNHLY and FYNNEI. Trimming shortened V by 7 bases and J by 1 base, and 9 bases separated the two germline ends.

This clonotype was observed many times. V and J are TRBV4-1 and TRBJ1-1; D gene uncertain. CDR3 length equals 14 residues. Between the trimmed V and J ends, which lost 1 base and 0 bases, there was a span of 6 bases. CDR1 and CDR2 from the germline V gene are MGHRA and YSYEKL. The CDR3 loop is CASSQGPMNTEAFF. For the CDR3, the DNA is TGCGCCAGCAGCCAAGGACCCATGAACACTGAAGCTTTCTTT.

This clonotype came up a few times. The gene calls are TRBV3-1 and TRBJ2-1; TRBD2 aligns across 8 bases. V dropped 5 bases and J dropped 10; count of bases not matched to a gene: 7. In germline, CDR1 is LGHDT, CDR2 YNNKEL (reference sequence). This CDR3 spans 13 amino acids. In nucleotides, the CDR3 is TGTGCCAGCAGCTCCGCGGGGGGTATGGAGCAGTTCTTC. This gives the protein CASSSAGGMEQFF.

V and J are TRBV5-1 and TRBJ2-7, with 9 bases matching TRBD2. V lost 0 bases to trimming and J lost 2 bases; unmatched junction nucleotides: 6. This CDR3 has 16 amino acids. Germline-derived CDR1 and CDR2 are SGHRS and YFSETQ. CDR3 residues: CASSLEVGGGAYEQYF. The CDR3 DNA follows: TGCGCCAGCAGCTTGGAAGTTGGCGGGGGGGCCTACGAGCAGTACTTC.

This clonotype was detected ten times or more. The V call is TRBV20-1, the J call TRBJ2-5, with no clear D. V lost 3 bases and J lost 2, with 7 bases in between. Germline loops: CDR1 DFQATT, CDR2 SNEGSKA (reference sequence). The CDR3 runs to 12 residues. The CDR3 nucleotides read TGCAGTGCTAGTAGAGCACAAGAGACCCAGTACTTC. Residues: CSASRAQETQYF.

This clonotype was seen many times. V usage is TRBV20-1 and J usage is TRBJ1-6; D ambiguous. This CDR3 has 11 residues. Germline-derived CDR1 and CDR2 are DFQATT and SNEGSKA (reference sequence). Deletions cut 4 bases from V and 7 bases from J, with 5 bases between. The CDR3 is CSATPNSPLHF. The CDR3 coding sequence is TGCAGTGCTACTCCGAATTCACCCCTCCACTTT.

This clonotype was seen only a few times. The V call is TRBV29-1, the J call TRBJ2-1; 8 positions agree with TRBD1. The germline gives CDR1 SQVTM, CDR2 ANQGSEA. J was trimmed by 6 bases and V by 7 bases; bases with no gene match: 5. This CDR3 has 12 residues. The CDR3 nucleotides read TGCAGCGGCGGACAGGGTGGCAATGAGCAGTTCTTC. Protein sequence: CSGGQGGNEQFF.

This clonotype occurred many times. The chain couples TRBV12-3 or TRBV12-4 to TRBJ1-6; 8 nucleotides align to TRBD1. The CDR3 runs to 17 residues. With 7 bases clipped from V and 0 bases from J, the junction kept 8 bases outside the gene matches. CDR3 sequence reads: CASTLGDRSSYNSPLHF. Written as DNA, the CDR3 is TGTGCCAGCACCCTGGGGGACAGGAGCTCCTATAATTCACCCCTCCACTTT.

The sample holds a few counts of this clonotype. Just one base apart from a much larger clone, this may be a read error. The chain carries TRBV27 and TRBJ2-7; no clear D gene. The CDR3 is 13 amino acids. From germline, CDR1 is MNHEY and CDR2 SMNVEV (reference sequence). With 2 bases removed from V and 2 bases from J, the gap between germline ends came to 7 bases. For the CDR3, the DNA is TGTGCCAGCAGTTTACAGGACGCCTACGAGCAGTACTTC. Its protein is CASSLQDAYEQYF.

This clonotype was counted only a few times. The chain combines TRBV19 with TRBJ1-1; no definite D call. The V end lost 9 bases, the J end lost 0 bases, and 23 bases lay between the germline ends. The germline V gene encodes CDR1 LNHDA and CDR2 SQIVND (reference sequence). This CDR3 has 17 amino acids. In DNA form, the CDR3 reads TGTGCCAGCGAATCCCACTACCAGCGAACACTGAACACTGAAGCTTTCTTT. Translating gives CASESHYQRTLNTEAFF.

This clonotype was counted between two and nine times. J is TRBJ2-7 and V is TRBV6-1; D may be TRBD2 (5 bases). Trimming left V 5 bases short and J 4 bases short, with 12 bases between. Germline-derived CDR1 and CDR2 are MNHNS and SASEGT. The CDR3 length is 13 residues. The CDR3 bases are TGTGCCAGCAGTCACGCAACTAGGTACGAGCAGTACTTC. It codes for CASSHATRYEQYF.

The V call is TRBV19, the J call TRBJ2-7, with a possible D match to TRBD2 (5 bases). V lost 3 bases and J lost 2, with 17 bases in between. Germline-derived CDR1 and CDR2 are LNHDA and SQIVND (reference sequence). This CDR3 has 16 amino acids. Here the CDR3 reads CASSMVLTEDPYEQYF. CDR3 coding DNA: TGTGCCAGTAGTATGGTCTTGACGGAGGATCCCTACGAGCAGTACTTC.

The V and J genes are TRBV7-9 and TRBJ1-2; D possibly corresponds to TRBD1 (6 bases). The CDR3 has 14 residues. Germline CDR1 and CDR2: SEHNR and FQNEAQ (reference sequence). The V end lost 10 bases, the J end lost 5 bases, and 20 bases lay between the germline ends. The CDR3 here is CATLLDLGGYGYTF. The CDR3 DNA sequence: TGTGCCACTTTACTGGACTTAGGGGGGTATGGCTACACCTTC.

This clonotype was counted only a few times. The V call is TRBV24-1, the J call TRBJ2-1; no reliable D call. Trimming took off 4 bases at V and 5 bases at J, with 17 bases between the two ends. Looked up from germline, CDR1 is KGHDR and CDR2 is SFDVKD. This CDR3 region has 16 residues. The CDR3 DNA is TGTGCCACCAGTGACCCGACCAGCTTCGGCAACAATGAGCAGTTCTTC. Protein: CATSDPTSFGNNEQFF.

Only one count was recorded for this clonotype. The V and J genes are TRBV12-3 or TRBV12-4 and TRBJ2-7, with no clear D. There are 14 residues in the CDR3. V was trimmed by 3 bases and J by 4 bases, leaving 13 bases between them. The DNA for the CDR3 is TGTGCCAGCAGTTTCTCCGACATTAAGTACGAGCAGTACTTC. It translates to CASSFSDIKYEQYF.

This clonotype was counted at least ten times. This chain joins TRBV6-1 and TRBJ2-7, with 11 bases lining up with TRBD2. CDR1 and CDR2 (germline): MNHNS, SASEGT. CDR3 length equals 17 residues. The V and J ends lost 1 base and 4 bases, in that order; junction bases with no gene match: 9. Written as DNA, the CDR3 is TGTGCCAGCAGTGAAGAGGTAGCGGGAGGGTCCGGATACGAGCAGTACTTC. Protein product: CASSEEVAGGSGYEQYF.